This TCR beta chain was found in a study of shared clonotypes between healthy human individuals (dated by TCRdb to 2020 to 2021). Looking at the study overall: A couple of women and a few men aged 18 to 49 years were included in the cohort. Different laboratories and diverse techniques were used to prepare libraries and sequence TCR repertoires, to increase sequencing depth and limit assay-specific biases. To estimate repertoire size and how much clonotype sharing occurs between individuals, the study deeply sequenced the blood TCR repertoires of several healthy adults. For each donor, CD4 naive and CD4 memory were each run on three plates, CD8 naive on two plates, and CD8 memory on one plate. Each donor's leukapheresis produced roughly between roughly 0.9 and 9 billion PBMCs. Results the study describes overall, beyond this receptor: Even with the large sequencing depth, rarefaction of the sorted-subset datasets indicated that sequencing was incomplete. Higher generation probabilities were observed for clonotypes shared by all four sorted-subset donors than for non-shared clonotypes. Estimated clonotype richness was generally larger for naive than for memory subsets. About 5% of naive CD4, 3.5% of naive CD8, approximately 2.2% of memory CD4, and approximately 0.4% of memory CD8 clonotypes were shared across several donors. Pairwise subsampling led to the expectation that sequencing depth would affect the degree of clonotype sharing among donors. Sampling was limited to blood, and TCR repertoires in tissue likely differ from TCR repertoires in blood. The small number of donors limited the genetic and exposure-history diversity represented.

TCR CDR3 regions were amplified from genomic DNA by multiplex PCR using the deep immunoSEQ assay. Genomic DNA extracted from each cell subset was distributed evenly over all wells of several immunoSEQ 96-well plates, and each plate served as one replicate. For sorted subsets, 200 to 250 ng of genomic DNA, equivalent to 25,000 to 35,000 T cell genomes, went into each replicate PCR. Purified libraries were measured with a Qubit 3.0 fluorometer, size-checked on a Bioanalyzer 2100, and measured again with the KAPA Library Quantification kit. Every immunoSEQ 96-well plate was sequenced on a separate single-read 150-cycle Illumina NextSeq 550 flow cell. In the authors' own workflow: Because only junctional sequences without quality scores were contained in the immunoSEQ output, filtering matching that applied to full-length reads could not be performed. Sequences were annotated with PyIR, a Python wrapper for IgBLAST v1.9, using IMGT germline references to assign V/J genes and CDR3. Reads were removed for weak V/J assignments (E-value above 1e-6), missing CDR3, stop codons, out-of-frame junctions, or ambiguous translated residues. V3J clonotypes were defined by identical inferred V gene, J gene, and CDR3 amino acid sequence. To compute the percentage overlap between repertoires, the number of shared unique clonotypes was divided by the size of the smaller repertoire. Richness of each repertoire was evaluated using RTK rarefaction, the Chao1 estimator, and Recon v2.1 estimates of unobserved clonotypes. Generation probabilities for all TCRbeta clonotypes obtained by the gDNA method from a handful of donors were computed using OLGA. TCRdb's version of the immuneACCESS table is confined to in-frame rearrangements and falls short of the full clone set. An unresolved V gene accounts for under half of the shortfall where checked; the remainder is of unknown origin. V, J and clone size were drawn from that table, and D and trimming were deduced from the DNA. Recorded for this sample are about 2.5 million clones; 85% to 95% of them occurred a single time. The top ten hold roughly 0.34% of the sample.

The germline V gene supplies CDR1 LGHNT and CDR2 FRNRAP. After removal of 6 bases from V and 2 bases from J, the junction retains 10 bases not matched to a gene. Measured from the cysteine to the phenylalanine, the CDR3 is 17 residues long. The DNA shown is the 51-base CDR3, in frame from base 1. Donors were healthy HIV-negative adults with no recently reported acute infections or vaccinations. Every donor was a Caucasian adult residing in Nashville, Tennessee, USA. CD4+ T cells were enriched by magnetic negative selection; naive cells were then positively selected on CD45RA, and the negative fraction formed the memory subset. Blood was collected by leukapheresis, and PBMCs were isolated by Ficoll-Histopaque density gradient centrifugation and then cryopreserved in liquid nitrogen vapor phase. Analytical flow cytometry was used to check the purity and quantity of every magnetically sorted T cell population. From each sorted fraction, genomic DNA was isolated and quantified by UV absorbance on a Nanodrop 2000c.

To note about this clone: The specificity of this receptor is unknown. No quality values exist for individual bases; no much larger clone is one base distant.

Recombination connected TRBV12-5 to TRBJ2-2, and 9 bases in between align with TRBD2. Sequencing was carried out using naive CD4+ T cells from PBMCs. Sample cell subset or site, as interpreted from the label and publication: CD45RA+ positively selected. The source of this sequence is a young man in good health. Some clones in this sample may be carry-over from other donors' samples. The CDR3 protein sequence reads: CASGGPAGGPNTGELFF. The nucleotide sequence is TGTGCTAGTGGGGGCCCGGCGGGAGGGCCTAACACCGGGGAGCTGTTTTTT.